The 31 T cell receptor beta chains reported below all come from one sample, sequenced in a study of T-cell memory formation after mild COVID-19. TCRdb fed the 5' RACE reads into MiXCR, producing one record per CDR3 protein. Of some 250,000 distinct CDR3 sequences in the sample, 7.5% to 10% were seen once. Sequenced sample: PBMCs or a T cell subset sorted from them (not recorded which). The receptors shown here come from a man younger than 35 who had mild COVID-19 (a few samples of this study predate the infection). Cell type and time point are not known.

The chain couples TRBV9 to TRBJ2-1, with 7 bases fitting TRBD1. The germline V gene has CDR1 SGDLS and CDR2 YYNGEE. The trim removed 4 bases at V and 7 bases at J, leaving 5 bases unmatched. The CDR3 totals 13 residues. CDR3 nucleotides: TGTGCCAGCAGCAATCCAGGGGGTAATGAGCAGTTCTTC. Protein: CASSNPGGNEQFF. Using reference TRBV9 and TRBJ2-1 for the parts outside the CDR3, the full variable domain is DSGVTQTPKHLITATGQRVTLRCSPRSGDLSVYWYQQSLDQGLQFLIQYYNGEERAKGNILERFSAQQFPDLHSELNLSSLELGDSALYFCASSNPGGNEQFFGPGTRLTVL.

This clonotype showed up just a few times. CDR3 sequence reads: CASTQDRHIQYF. As DNA, the CDR3 is TGTGCCAGCACCCAGGACCGGCACATTCAGTACTTC. The gene calls are TRBV12-3 or TRBV12-4 and TRBJ2-4; no reliable D call. Trimming removed 7 bases at V and 8 bases at J, with 12 bases between. The CDR3 is 12 amino acids.

The table lists this clonotype with a few counts. The rearrangement joins TRBV6-5 to TRBJ2-3; D not certain. Germline V lookup: CDR1 MNHEY, CDR2 SVGAGI. This CDR3 is built from 16 residues. V was cut by 5 bases and J by 3 bases, with 18 bases left in between. The DNA for the CDR3 is TGTGCCAGCAGTCCGCCGACTCCCTCTGGGACAGATACGCAGTATTTT. Translated: CASSPPTPSGTDTQYF.

This clonotype has at least ten counts. The chain is built from TRBV15 and TRBJ2-7, with D maybe TRBD1 (6 bases). This CDR3 has 12 amino acids. The V gene's germline CDR1 is LNHNV and CDR2 YYDKDF (reference sequence). V was shortened by 1 base and J by 7 bases, with 8 bases between the two germline ends. The CDR3 nucleotides are TGTGCCACCAGCAGAGGTCAGGGGGAGCAGTACTTC. Translating it yields CATSRGQGEQYF.

The chain is built from TRBV12-3 or TRBV12-4 and TRBJ1-1; D not resolved. The ends were cut back, 7 bases at V and 0 bases at J, with 18 bases in the middle. The CDR3 spans 16 residues. The DNA of the CDR3 is TGTGCCAGCACCTATCTTCATGAGGGCGTGAACACTGAAGCTTTCTTT. Translation: CASTYLHEGVNTEAFF.

This clonotype occurred many times. V is TRBV29-1 and J is TRBJ2-7; D is unresolved. The germline V and J ends were trimmed by 4 bases and 3 bases, with 7 bases remaining between them. CDR1 and CDR2 (germline): SQVTM, ANQGSEA. The CDR3 totals 11 residues. The CDR3 here is CSVVGSYEQYF. CDR3 nucleotides: TGCAGCGTTGTGGGCAGCTACGAGCAGTACTTC.

The rearrangement uses TRBV27 and TRBJ1-1; 10 bases match TRBD1. Trimming removed 9 bases from V and 3 bases from J; junction bases left unmatched: 7. Looked up from germline, CDR1 is MNHEY and CDR2 is SMNVEV (reference sequence). The CDR3 runs to 14 residues. CDR3 region: CASGQGGEDTEAFF. The CDR3 DNA sequence: TGTGCCAGTGGACAGGGGGGGGAGGACACTGAAGCTTTCTTT.

The rearrangement joins TRBV9 to TRBJ2-1; 8 bases fit TRBD2. Germline V CDR1 and CDR2: SGDLS, YYNGEE. The CDR3 spans 15 residues. V lost 6 bases to trimming and J lost 8 bases; unmatched junction nucleotides: 13. The CDR3 DNA reads as TGTGCCAGCATCCCCCGGGGGGGCAGTGAGGATGAGCAGTTCTTC. Its translation is CASIPRGGSEDEQFF. Full variable domain (remainder filled in from reference TRBV9 and TRBJ2-1): DSGVTQTPKHLITATGQRVTLRCSPRSGDLSVYWYQQSLDQGLQFLIQYYNGEERAKGNILERFSAQQFPDLHSELNLSSLELGDSALYFCASIPRGGSEDEQFFGPGTRLTVL.

V and J are TRBV10-3 and TRBJ1-5; no clear D. Trimming left V 3 bases short and J 3 bases short, with 15 bases between. The V gene's germline CDR1 is ENHRY and CDR2 SYGVKD. CDR3 length: 16 residues. As DNA, the CDR3 is TGTGCCATCAGTGAATCTGACTTTTGGAACAATCAGCCCCAGCATTTT. Encoded protein: CAISESDFWNNQPQHF.

This clonotype was counted ten times or more. The rearrangement uses TRBV5-1 and TRBJ2-1; 8 bases map to TRBD2. Germline V gene data show CDR1 as SGHRS and CDR2 as YFSETQ. After removal of 2 bases from V and 2 bases from J, the junction contained 0 bases not matched to a gene. CDR3 length: 14 residues. The CDR3 DNA is TGCGCCAGCAGCTTAGCGGGGGCCTACAATGAGCAGTTCTTC. It codes for CASSLAGAYNEQFF.

In its sample, this clonotype was seen a few times. This chain links TRBV15 with TRBJ2-7; 7 nucleotides match TRBD1. This CDR3 spans 13 amino acids. Trimming at V came to 4 bases and at J to 7 bases, leaving 7 bases not matched to a gene. Per germline, CDR1 LNHNV and CDR2 YYDKDF (reference sequence). The CDR3 DNA follows: TGTGCCACCAGCATCGAGACAGGGCGGGAGCAGTACTTC. Translation gives CATSIETGREQYF.

This clonotype was counted between two and nine times. The chain employs TRBV5-6 and TRBJ2-7; 7 bases map to TRBD1. The CDR3 is 13 amino acids. J lost 6 bases, V lost 5 bases, and 8 bases had no gene match. CDR1 is SGHDT and CDR2 is YYEEEE in the germline V gene. CDR3 nucleotide sequence: TGTGCCAGCAGGAACAGGGGACGGGGCGAGCAGTACTTC. Its translation is CASRNRGRGEQYF.

This clonotype was counted between two and nine times. The chain combines TRBV25-1 with TRBJ2-5; D is unclear. The V end lost 4 bases, the J end lost 5 bases, and 20 bases lay between the germline ends. Per the germline V gene, CDR1 is MGHDK and CDR2 is SYGVNS. CDR3 size: 16 residues. CDR3 in amino acids: CASSAIITPSEETQYF. CDR3 coding DNA: TGTGCCAGCAGTGCGATTATCACCCCCTCGGAGGAGACCCAGTACTTC.

This clonotype turned up a few times. The chain joins TRBV4-1 to TRBJ1-2, with a possible D match to TRBD1 (5 bases). The CDR3 has 16 residues. The V gene's germline CDR1 is MGHRA and CDR2 YSYEKL. V was clipped by 0 bases and J by 0 bases, with 11 bases between them. The chain's CDR3 is CASSQDGDVTNYGYTF. In DNA, the CDR3 is TGCGCCAGCAGCCAAGATGGGGACGTAACTAACTATGGCTACACCTTC.

This rearrangement joins TRBV7-3 to TRBJ2-1, with D possibly being TRBD1 (6 bases). The CDR3 has 15 residues. Germline lookup yields CDR1 SGHTA and CDR2 FQGTGA. Trimming removed 5 bases at V and 3 bases at J, with 14 bases between. CDR3 sequence reads: CASSPGQNSYNEQFF. The CDR3 nucleotides read TGTGCCAGCAGCCCCGGACAGAATAGCTACAATGAGCAGTTCTTC.

This clonotype was found a few times. The V call is TRBV5-1, the J call TRBJ1-1, with no clear D. Trimming removed 0 bases from V and 0 bases from J, with 6 bases in between. The CDR3 totals 14 residues. In germline, CDR1 is SGHRS, CDR2 YFSETQ. CDR3 nucleotides: TGCGCCAGCAGCTTGGCGGCCATGAACACTGAAGCTTTCTTT. This codes for CASSLAAMNTEAFF.

This clonotype was counted only a few times. The rearrangement uses TRBV7-2 and TRBJ2-3, with a possible D match to TRBD2 (6 bases). Between the trimmed V and J ends, which lost 4 bases and 6 bases, there was a span of 20 bases. This CDR3 contains 16 residues. Germline assignment: CDR1 SGHTA and CDR2 FQGNSA. The CDR3 DNA reads as TGTGCCAGCAGCTGGAGCCGGGACTCCGGGTGGGATACGCAGTATTTT. The encoded protein is CASSWSRDSGWDTQYF.

The sample holds a few counts of this clonotype. The V gene is TRBV11-3, the J gene TRBJ2-5; possibly TRBD2 for D (5 bases). Germline V gene lookup returns CDR1 SGHNT and CDR2 YENEEA. The CDR3 has 12 amino acids. The V end was cut by 1 base, the J end by 7 bases, with 7 bases between. The CDR3 DNA reads TGTGCCAGCAGCTTAGGAAGCGGGACCCAGTACTTC. Its translation: CASSLGSGTQYF. Full variable domain (missing parts from reference TRBV11-3 and TRBJ2-5): EAGVVQSPRYKIIEKKQPVAFWCNPISGHNTLYWYLQNLGQGPELLIRYENEEAVDDSQLPKDRFSAERLKGVDSTLKIQPAELGDSAVYLCASSLGSGTQYFGPGTRLLVL.

The chain is built from TRBV7-2 and TRBJ2-7; no reliable D call. V was trimmed by 5 bases and J by 5 bases, leaving 10 bases between them. CDR1 and CDR2 (germline): SGHTA, FQGNSA. The CDR3 covers 12 residues. The CDR3 spells CASSHGSNEQYF. CDR3 DNA: TGTGCCAGCAGCCATGGATCTAACGAGCAGTACTTC. Looking up the rest from reference TRBV7-2 and TRBJ2-7 gives the full variable domain: GAGVSQSPSNKVTEKGKDVELRCDPISGHTALYWYRQSLGQGLEFLIYFQGNSAPDKSGLPSDRFSAERTGGSVSTLTIQRTQQEDSAVYLCASSHGSNEQYFGPGTRLTVT.

This clonotype has a handful of counts. CDR3 DNA sequence: TGTGCCAGCAGTTTATACGGGGGCAGGGGGCGGAACGGGCAGTACTTC. It codes for CASSLYGGRGRNGQYF. J is TRBJ2-7 and V is TRBV12-3 or TRBV12-4; 8 bases agree with TRBD1. J was trimmed by 9 bases and V by 2 bases; bases with no gene match: 15. There are 16 residues in the CDR3.

This clonotype was found many times. This chain connects TRBV4-3 to TRBJ1-1; D gene ambiguous. Trimming pared 1 base from V and 5 bases from J, leaving 17 bases between. Germline V gives CDR1 LGHNA, CDR2 YSLEER. The CDR3 extends over 16 amino acids. The CDR3 nucleotides are TGCGCCAGCAGCCAAGCAGCCGTACCGGGCTGGACTGAAGCTTTCTTT. It translates to CASSQAAVPGWTEAFF.

The chain couples TRBV4-3 to TRBJ2-1; possibly TRBD1 for D (6 bases). The germline V gene encodes CDR1 LGHNA and CDR2 YSLEER. Trimming took 1 base from V and 5 from J, leaving 12 bases between them. The CDR3 covers 15 residues. The CDR3 reads CASSQGGQPNNEQFF. The CDR3 nucleotides are TGCGCCAGCAGCCAAGGAGGACAGCCAAACAATGAGCAGTTCTTC.

This clonotype appeared a single time. The chain links TRBV2 to TRBJ1-2; 10 nucleotides agree with TRBD1. Unmatched junction bases numbered 7, after V lost 6 bases and J lost 3 bases. This CDR3 region has 15 residues. CDR1 is SNHLY and CDR2 is FYNNEI in the germline V gene. The CDR3 loop is CASSPETGGDYGYTF. For the CDR3, the DNA is TGTGCCAGCAGCCCCGAGACAGGGGGCGACTATGGCTACACCTTC.

The sample holds many counts of this clonotype. V usage is TRBV3-1 and J usage is TRBJ2-1; TRBD2 agrees at 11 bases. CDR1 is LGHDT and CDR2 is YNNKEL in the germline V gene (reference sequence). V shed 5 bases and J 5 bases; nucleotides not matched to a gene: 11. The CDR3 sequence is 17 residues long. The CDR3 is CASSGAPGLAADNEQFF. As DNA, the CDR3 is TGTGCCAGCAGCGGGGCCCCGGGACTAGCGGCCGACAATGAGCAGTTCTTC.

The chain carries TRBV9 and TRBJ1-5; D is unresolved. V lost 0 bases to trimming and J lost 7 bases, with 14 bases between them. The germline gives CDR1 SGDLS, CDR2 YYNGEE. This CDR3 region has 15 residues. The CDR3 DNA reads as TGTGCCAGCAGCGTAGGTGATGGAGGGCCGCAGCCCCAGCATTTT. Its protein is CASSVGDGGPQPQHF.

Only a few counts were recorded for this clonotype. CDR3 DNA sequence: TGCGCCAGCAGCCAAGAATTAGTCAGGTCTATTAACACCGGGGAGCTGTTTTTT. Protein product: CASSQELVRSINTGELFF. This chain uses TRBV4-3 with TRBJ2-2; no reliable D call. This CDR3 is built from 18 residues. Germline V gives CDR1 LGHNA, CDR2 YSLEER. The ends were cut back, 0 bases at V and 2 bases at J, with 16 bases in the middle.

This clonotype was seen a few times. CDR3 nucleotide sequence: TGTGCCAGCAGCCCCGAGGGTCTAGCGGACTCGTCAGATACGCAGTATTTT. Protein product: CASSPEGLADSSDTQYF. The chain combines TRBV5-6 with TRBJ2-3, with 7 bases lining up with TRBD2. The germline gives CDR1 SGHDT, CDR2 YYEEEE. This CDR3 has 17 residues. The ends lost 4 bases at V and 4 bases at J; junction bases unmatched: 15.

This clonotype has at least ten counts. This rearrangement joins TRBV7-2 to TRBJ2-7; 10 bases fit TRBD1. The germline CDR1 and CDR2 sequences are SGHTA and FQGNSA. J lost 2 bases, V lost 4 bases, and 8 bases had no gene match. This CDR3 has 16 amino acids. CDR3 residues: CASSSDRGQVTYEQYF. CDR3 DNA: TGTGCCAGCAGCTCCGACAGGGGGCAAGTAACCTACGAGCAGTACTTC.

This clonotype has only a few counts. The chain is built from TRBV5-4 and TRBJ2-2, with TRBD1 as a possible D gene (6 bases). V lost 4 bases, J lost 1 base, and 14 bases lay in between. CDR1 is SGHNT, CDR2 YYREEE, per germline (reference sequence). The CDR3 runs to 16 residues. DNA for the CDR3: TGTGCCAGCAGCGTGGAGCGGACAGTGAACACCGGGGAGCTGTTTTTT. Translated: CASSVERTVNTGELFF.

This clonotype occurred a few times. This chain joins TRBV2 and TRBJ1-1, with D maybe TRBD1 (5 bases). The CDR3 extends over 13 amino acids. The germline V and J ends were trimmed by 4 bases and 4 bases, with 10 bases remaining between them. CDR1 SNHLY and CDR2 FYNNEI come from the germline V gene. The CDR3 DNA reads as TGTGCCAGCAGTGGGGAGAGGGGCACTGAAGCTTTCTTT. This gives the protein CASSGERGTEAFF.

CDR3 DNA: TGCGCCAGCAACAGGGGACTAGCGGAAGAGACCCAGTACTTC. This gives the protein CASNRGLAEETQYF. V is TRBV4-1 and J is TRBJ2-5; 11 positions match TRBD2. Germline values: CDR1 MGHRA, CDR2 YSYEKL. The CDR3 length is 14 residues. V dropped 7 bases and J dropped 3; count of bases not matched to a gene: 4.